These T cell receptor beta chains were read from a single sample in a study of PD-1 blockade in classical Hodgkin lymphoma. TCRdb's copy holds only in-frame clones and misses some; the assay was immunoSEQ multiplex PCR. The sample shows about 72,000 clones, approximately 94% of them seen only once. The input for sequencing was peripheral blood mononuclear cells (PBMCs), taken at baseline. Source of these receptors: a human donor with classical Hodgkin lymphoma. Both conserved end residues are part of each CDR3. Each record gives: V gene, clone size, D gene, J gene, CDR3 protein, CDR3 DNA. D genes are given only for firm matches. Expanded clones get a size class; other rows say once, few or many, or leave the size out.

v_call: TRBV19; clone_size: .; d_call: TRBD1; j_call: TRBJ1-1; cdr3_aa: CASSSPPGGTEAFF; cdr3_nt: TGTGCCAGTAGTTCTCCCCCAGGGGGCACTGAAGCTTTCTTT
v_call: TRBV19; clone_size: once; d_call: TRBD2; j_call: TRBJ2-1; cdr3_aa: CASSNRLAWNEQFF; cdr3_nt: TGTGCCAGTAGTAACAGACTAGCGTGGAATGAGCAGTTCTTC
v_call: TRBV5-1; clone_size: .; d_call: TRBD1; j_call: TRBJ2-7; cdr3_aa: CASSRGQGGPYEQYF; cdr3_nt: TGCGCCAGCAGCAGGGGACAGGGGGGACCCTACGAGCAGTACTTC
v_call: TRBV19; clone_size: .; d_call: .; j_call: TRBJ2-1; cdr3_aa: CASSIHLGTNEQFF; cdr3_nt: TGTGCCAGTAGTATTCATCTAGGGACAAATGAGCAGTTCTTC
v_call: TRBV9; clone_size: .; d_call: TRBD2; j_call: TRBJ2-7; cdr3_aa: CASSVGGLALYEQYF; cdr3_nt: TGTGCCAGCAGCGTAGGCGGACTAGCCCTCTACGAGCAGTACTTC
v_call: TRBV2; clone_size: .; d_call: .; j_call: TRBJ2-7; cdr3_aa: CASSSRTVPGMEQYF; cdr3_nt: TGTGCCAGCAGTTCGCGGACAGTGCCGGGGATGGAGCAGTACTTC
v_call: TRBV2; clone_size: .; d_call: .; j_call: TRBJ1-4; cdr3_aa: CASSDIGRKTNEKLFF; cdr3_nt: TGTGCCAGCAGTGATATAGGGAGGAAAACTAATGAAAAACTGTTTTTT
v_call: TRBV6-5; clone_size: .; d_call: TRBD2; j_call: TRBJ2-1; cdr3_aa: CASSDTGGLANEQFF; cdr3_nt: TGTGCCAGCAGCGACACGGGGGGGTTGGCGAATGAGCAGTTCTTC
v_call: TRBV28; clone_size: .; d_call: TRBD1; j_call: TRBJ1-2; cdr3_aa: CASSQGAGYTF; cdr3_nt: TGTGCCAGCAGCCAGGGGGCTGGCTACACCTTC
v_call: TRBV9; clone_size: .; d_call: .; j_call: TRBJ1-5; cdr3_aa: CASSAGGGGNQPQHF; cdr3_nt: TGTGCCAGCAGCGCTGGGGGAGGGGGCAATCAGCCCCAGCATTTT
v_call: TRBV9; clone_size: .; d_call: TRBD2; j_call: TRBJ2-7; cdr3_aa: CASSVGTSGIFDYEQYF; cdr3_nt: TGTGCCAGCAGCGTCGGGACTAGCGGGATATTTGACTACGAGCAGTACTTC
v_call: TRBV2; clone_size: .; d_call: TRBD1; j_call: TRBJ1-4; cdr3_aa: CASSGTGEKLFF; cdr3_nt: TGTGCCAGCAGTGGGACAGGTGAAAAACTGTTTTTT
v_call: TRBV2; clone_size: .; d_call: .; j_call: TRBJ1-2; cdr3_aa: CASSEAPTGIYGYTF; cdr3_nt: TGTGCCAGCAGTGAAGCGCCCACAGGAATCTATGGCTACACCTTC
v_call: TRBV27; clone_size: .; d_call: TRBD2; j_call: TRBJ2-1; cdr3_aa: CASSLMRLAETYNEQFF; cdr3_nt: TGTGCCAGCAGTTTAATGCGACTAGCTGAGACCTACAATGAGCAGTTCTTC
v_call: TRBV6-5; clone_size: .; d_call: TRBD1; j_call: TRBJ1-1; cdr3_aa: CASIPTGENTEAFF; cdr3_nt: TGTGCCAGCATTCCGACAGGGGAGAACACTGAAGCTTTCTTT
v_call: TRBV7-7; clone_size: once; d_call: TRBD1; j_call: TRBJ1-4; cdr3_aa: CASSSGQGRNEKLFF; cdr3_nt: TGTGCCAGCAGCAGTGGACAGGGTCGAAATGAAAAACTGTTTTTT
v_call: TRBV2; clone_size: .; d_call: .; j_call: TRBJ1-5; cdr3_aa: CASSREDGSYQPQHF; cdr3_nt: TGTGCCAGCAGCAGGGAGGACGGTTCATATCAGCCCCAGCATTTT
v_call: TRBV6-1; clone_size: once; d_call: .; j_call: TRBJ2-2; cdr3_aa: CASTFPRQNTGELFF; cdr3_nt: TGTGCCAGCACCTTCCCGAGACAGAACACCGGGGAGCTGTTTTTT
v_call: TRBV19; clone_size: .; d_call: .; j_call: TRBJ1-1; cdr3_aa: CASMPMTLDGNTEAFF; cdr3_nt: TGTGCCAGTATGCCCATGACTTTGGATGGGAACACTGAAGCTTTCTTT
v_call: TRBV7-6; clone_size: .; d_call: TRBD1; j_call: TRBJ1-2; cdr3_aa: CASSFDRDRGSNYGYTF; cdr3_nt: TGTGCCAGCAGCTTTGACCGGGACAGGGGTTCAAACTATGGCTACACCTTC